This entry lists 20 T cell receptor beta chains sequenced from one sample in a study of cytomegalovirus exposure and HLA in healthy donors (dated by TCRdb to about 2017). The method was the immunoSEQ multiplex PCR assay. For the multiplex PCR, a mixture combining 60 forward primers for TCR Vbeta segments and 13 reverse primers for TCR Jbeta segments was used. TCRdb limited this immuneACCESS table to in-frame rearrangements with V and J called. A share of clones is missing; checked studies link under half to unresolved V genes, and the rest is unexplained. Within this sample are about 160,000 clones, with 75% to 90% of them counted one time only. The top ten hold approximately 2% of the sample. Sequencing was carried out using PBMCs. The source of these receptors is a woman younger than 30 in good health and CMV-seronegative.

This chain connects TRBV9 to TRBJ2-3, with 9 bases fitting TRBD2. The trim removed 3 bases at V and 6 bases at J, leaving 11 bases unmatched. The CDR3 has 16 amino acids. Germline CDR1 SGDLS, CDR2 YYNGEE. The CDR3 reads CASSERGGLAGDTQYF. DNA of the CDR3: TGTGCCAGCAGCGAGAGGGGGGGGCTAGCGGGGGATACGCAGTATTTT.

J is TRBJ1-2 and V is TRBV7-9; TRBD1 matches at 8 bases. This CDR3 comprises 14 residues. The V segment lost 8 bases and the J segment 4 bases; nucleotides outside the gene matches: 9. Germline CDR1 and CDR2: SEHNR and FQNEAQ (reference sequence). CDR3 nucleotide sequence: TGTGCCAGCCTGAGGACAGGGACGGGCTATGGCTACACCTTC. Encoded protein: CASLRTGTGYGYTF. The variable domain in full, with the rest retrieved from reference TRBV7-9 and TRBJ1-2, is DTGVSQNPRHKITKRGQNVTFRCDPISEHNRLYWYRQTLGQGPEFLTYFQNEAQLEKSRLLSDRFSAERPKGSFSTLEIQRTEQGDSAMYLCASLRTGTGYGYTFGSGTRLTVV.

This chain uses TRBV15 with TRBJ1-1, with D possibly matching TRBD1 (5 bases). Germline assignment: CDR1 LNHNV and CDR2 YYDKDF (reference sequence). The V end lost 1 base, the J end lost 2 bases, and 8 bases lay between the germline ends. There are 14 residues in the CDR3. CDR3 residues: CATSRGRTNTEAFF. The DNA for the CDR3 is TGTGCCACCAGCAGAGGACGGACAAACACTGAAGCTTTCTTT.

This clone was seen only once. This chain connects TRBV10-3 to TRBJ2-3; 12 nucleotides align to TRBD2. V was clipped by 7 bases and J by 5 bases; unmatched bases: 4. Germline CDR1 reads ENHRY; CDR2 reads SYGVKD. There are 14 residues in the CDR3. CDR3 protein: CAIMLAGGGDTQYF. DNA for the CDR3: TGTGCCATCATGCTAGCGGGAGGGGGAGATACGCAGTATTTT.

The rearrangement links TRBV27 to TRBJ1-5, with D possibly being TRBD1 (6 bases). The CDR3 runs to 14 residues. Trimming stripped 7 bases from V and 3 bases from J, with 13 bases between. Germline V lookup: CDR1 MNHEY, CDR2 SMNVEV (reference sequence). The CDR3 sequence is CASKDSLLNQPQHF. CDR3 bases: TGTGCCAGCAAGGACAGCCTCCTCAATCAGCCCCAGCATTTT.

This sequence joins TRBV7-6 and TRBJ2-5; D remains ambiguous. Between the trimmed V and J ends, which lost 2 bases and 4 bases, there was a span of 20 bases. Germline loops: CDR1 SGHVS, CDR2 FNYEAQ. This CDR3 contains 17 residues. CDR3 in amino acids: CASSLRSRHNPGETQYF. CDR3 DNA sequence: TGTGCCAGCAGCTTACGGAGTAGGCATAACCCGGGAGAGACCCAGTACTTC.

The rearrangement uses TRBV4-2 and TRBJ1-5, with D perhaps TRBD1 (5 bases). The CDR3 totals 15 residues. The V end was cut by 1 base, the J end by 3 bases, with 10 bases between. The V gene's germline CDR1 is LGHNA and CDR2 YNFKEQ. CDR3 DNA: TGTGCCAGCAGCCAAGCCCGGGACTTCAATCAGCCCCAGCATTTT. Translating it yields CASSQARDFNQPQHF.

The chain joins TRBV29-1 to TRBJ1-1, with D perhaps TRBD1 (5 bases). V was shortened by 5 bases and J by 3 bases, with 10 bases between the two germline ends. Germline V gene data show CDR1 as SQVTM and CDR2 as ANQGSEA. The CDR3 has 12 amino acids. CDR3 nucleotide sequence: TGCAGCGTTAGGACAAGCTACACTGAAGCTTTCTTT. Encoded protein: CSVRTSYTEAFF.

Concerning this clone itself: One end of the junction fails to match germline, which may point to a read error. The chain is built from TRBV7-9 and TRBJ2-2; D may be TRBD2 (5 bases). The CDR3 sequence is 15 residues long. CDR1 and CDR2 (germline): SEHNR, FQNEAQ (reference sequence). This chain's CDR3 is CSSSNPGLSTGELFF. The CDR3 nucleotides read TGTTCCAGCAGTAACCCAGGACTTTCCACCGGGGAGCTGTTTTTT. Looking up the rest from reference TRBV7-9 and TRBJ2-2 gives the full variable domain: DTGVSQNPRHKITKRGQNVTFRCDPISEHNRLYWYRQTLGQGPEFLTYFQNEAQLEKSRLLSDRFSAERPKGSFSTLEIQRTEQGDSAMYLCSSSNPGLSTGELFFGEGSRLTVL.

In this sample, this clone turned up a few times. The V call is TRBV27, the J call TRBJ2-7; 11 bases map to TRBD1. There are 15 residues in the CDR3. CDR1 is MNHEY, CDR2 SMNVEV, per germline (reference sequence). The V gene end was trimmed by 0 bases and the J gene end by 3 bases; junction bases not matched to a gene: 1. The CDR3 region is CASSLSGTGGYEQYF. The CDR3 bases are TGTGCCAGCAGTTTATCCGGGACAGGGGGCTACGAGCAGTACTTC.

Here the CDR3 reads CASSGGRFGTDSKETQYF. The CDR3 DNA follows: TGTGCCAGCAGCGGGGGACGGTTTGGGACGGACAGTAAAGAGACCCAGTACTTC. The rearrangement links TRBV9 to TRBJ2-5; D might be TRBD1 (6 bases). The CDR3 is 18 residues long. Germline CDR1 reads SGDLS; CDR2 reads YYNGEE. Trimming shortened V by 3 bases and J by 3 bases, and 24 bases separated the two germline ends.

This clone occurred once. The chain employs TRBV19 and TRBJ1-5; 7 nucleotides match TRBD1. V was pared by 5 bases and J by 5 bases, with 15 bases of the junction left unmatched. The CDR3 contains 17 residues. CDR1 and CDR2 from the germline V gene are LNHDA and SQIVND (reference sequence). CDR3 coding DNA: TGTGCCAGTAGTCACCGGACAGGCAACCTTTATGATCAGCCCCAGCATTTT. Residues: CASSHRTGNLYDQPQHF.

This sequence joins TRBV4-2 and TRBJ2-1; possible D gene TRBD2, 6 bases. Germline CDR1 reads LGHNA; CDR2 reads YNFKEQ. This CDR3 comprises 14 residues. Trimming stripped 4 bases from V and 7 bases from J, with 14 bases between. For the CDR3, the DNA is TGTGCCAGCAGCCCGGGGTCCGGGGGTAATGAGCAGTTCTTC. Its protein is CASSPGSGGNEQFF.

The CDR3 loop is CASSFSEETQYF. The CDR3 DNA reads as TGCGCCAGCAGCTTTTCCGAAGAGACCCAGTACTTC. The V and J genes are TRBV5-1 and TRBJ2-5; D is ambiguous. V was clipped by 2 bases and J by 3 bases, with 5 bases between them. The V gene's germline CDR1 is SGHRS and CDR2 YFSETQ. The CDR3 is 12 amino acids.

This clone was counted a single time. V gene TRBV18 combines with J gene TRBJ1-1, with 9 bases identical to TRBD1. V lost 3 bases and J lost 4; bases outside the gene matches: 6. CDR1 KGHSH and CDR2 LQKENI come from the germline V gene. This CDR3 has 15 amino acids. The CDR3 nucleotides read TGTGCCAGCTCACCGCGGACAGGGGAAGGCACTGAAGCTTTCTTT. Protein sequence: CASSPRTGEGTEAFF. The full variable domain, completed using reference TRBV18 and TRBJ1-1, is NAGVMQNPRHLVRRRGQEARLRCSPMKGHSHVYWYRQLPEEGLKFMVYLQKENIIDESGMPKERFSAEFPKEGPSILRIQQVVRGDSAAYFCASSPRTGEGTEAFFGQGTRLTVV.

The J gene is TRBJ1-2, the V gene TRBV11-2; D call uncertain. Germline values: CDR1 SGHAT, CDR2 FQNNGV. CDR3 length: 14 residues. Trimming took off 1 base at V and 4 bases at J, with 10 bases between the two ends. This chain's CDR3 is CASSLGGSFYGYTF. CDR3 bases: TGTGCCAGCAGCTTAGGAGGGAGCTTCTATGGCTACACCTTC.

This clone was counted a few times. The chain links TRBV14 to TRBJ1-2; a possible D gene is TRBD1 (5 bases). Germline V gene data show CDR1 as SGHDN and CDR2 as FVKESK. V lost 2 bases and J 3 bases, leaving 7 bases between the germline ends. The CDR3 covers 13 residues. The CDR3 loop is CASSQQGDYGYTF. CDR3 DNA sequence: TGTGCCAGCAGCCAACAGGGCGACTATGGCTACACCTTC.

The V and J genes are TRBV5-1 and TRBJ2-1; no reliable D call. Germline lookup yields CDR1 SGHRS and CDR2 YFSETQ. The CDR3 covers 14 residues. V was cut by 4 bases and J by 8 bases, with 16 bases left in between. CDR3 sequence: CASSLETPVDEQFF. The CDR3 DNA reads as TGCGCCAGCAGCCTCGAGACACCTGTGGATGAGCAGTTCTTC.

The chain carries TRBV4-2 and TRBJ1-6, with a weak D call TRBD1 (6 bases). Germline assignment: CDR1 LGHNA and CDR2 YNFKEQ. V was cut by 4 bases and J by 0 bases, with 13 bases left in between. The CDR3 covers 17 residues. As DNA, the CDR3 is TGTGCCAGCAGCCTCAACCAGGACAGCTCCTATAATTCACCCCTCCACTTT. Protein sequence: CASSLNQDSSYNSPLHF.

The chain carries TRBV11-2 and TRBJ1-1; D is perhaps TRBD1 (6 bases). There are 13 residues in the CDR3. CDR1 SGHAT and CDR2 FQNNGV come from the germline V gene. V was clipped by 5 bases and J by 1 base, with 8 bases between them. The DNA of the CDR3 is TGTGCCAGCAGCGAGGACAGGAACACTGAAGCTTTCTTT. Its protein is CASSEDRNTEAFF.